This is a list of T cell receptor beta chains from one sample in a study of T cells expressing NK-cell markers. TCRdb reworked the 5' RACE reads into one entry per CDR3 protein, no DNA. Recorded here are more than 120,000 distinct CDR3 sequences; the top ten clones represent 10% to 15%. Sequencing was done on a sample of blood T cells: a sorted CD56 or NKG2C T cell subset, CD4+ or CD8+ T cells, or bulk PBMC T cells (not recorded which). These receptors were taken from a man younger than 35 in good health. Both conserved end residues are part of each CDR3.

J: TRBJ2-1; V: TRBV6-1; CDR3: CASSQTGVPEQFF
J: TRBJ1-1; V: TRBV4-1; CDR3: CASSLVAPGNTEAFF
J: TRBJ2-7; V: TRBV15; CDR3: CAIAPGGRDEQYF
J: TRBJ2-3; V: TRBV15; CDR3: CATSPRGRQGAATDTQYF
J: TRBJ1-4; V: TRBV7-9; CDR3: CASSLGQRWEKLFF
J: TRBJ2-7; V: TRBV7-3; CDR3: CASSLIAGEQYF
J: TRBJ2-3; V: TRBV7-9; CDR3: CASSLYTRDQRDTQYF
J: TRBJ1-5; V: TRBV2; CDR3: CASSDPRGDGNQPQHF
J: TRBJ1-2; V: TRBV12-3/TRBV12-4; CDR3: CASREGTAYGYTF
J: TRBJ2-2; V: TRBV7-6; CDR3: CASSLVRTNTGELFF
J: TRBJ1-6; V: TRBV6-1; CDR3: CASRDPTETNSPLHF
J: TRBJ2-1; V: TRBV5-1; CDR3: CASSRGTARDEQFF
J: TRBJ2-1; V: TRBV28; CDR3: CASSETSGHNEQFF
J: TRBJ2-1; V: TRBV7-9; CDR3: CASSAVDNEQFF
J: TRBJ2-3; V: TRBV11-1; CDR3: CASSFPKTPLAGGTDTQYF
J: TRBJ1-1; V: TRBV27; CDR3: CASSLSAGATNTEAFF
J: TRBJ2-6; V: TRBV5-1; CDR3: CASSENNAAESSGANVLTF
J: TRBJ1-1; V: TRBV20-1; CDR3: CSARDWGGAVSMNTEAFF
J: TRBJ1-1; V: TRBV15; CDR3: CATSPLRAGGNTEAFF
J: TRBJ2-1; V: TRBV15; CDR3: CATSRDRLYDEQFF
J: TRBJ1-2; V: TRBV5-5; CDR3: CASSLAAGQTSTF
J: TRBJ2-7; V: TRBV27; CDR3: CASSLGGTVREQYF
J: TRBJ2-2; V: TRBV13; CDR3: CASSKLAGTGELFF
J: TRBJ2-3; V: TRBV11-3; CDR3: CASTSSDRADTQYF
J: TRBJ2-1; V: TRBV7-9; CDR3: CASTSGTEQFF
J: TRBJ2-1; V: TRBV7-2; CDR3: CASSLGPLAGYNEQFF
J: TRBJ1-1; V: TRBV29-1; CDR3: CSVVGTTGEAFF
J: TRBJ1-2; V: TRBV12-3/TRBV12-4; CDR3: CASLGGRGPYGYTF
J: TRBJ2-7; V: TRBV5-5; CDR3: CASRYDSYEQYF
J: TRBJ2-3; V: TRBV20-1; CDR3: CSAREGRDTQYF
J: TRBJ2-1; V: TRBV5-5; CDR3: CASSSVGGSDEQFF
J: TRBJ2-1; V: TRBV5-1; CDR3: CASSPGQELYNEQFF
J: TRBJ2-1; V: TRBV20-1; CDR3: CSAFPYRGSSYNEQFF
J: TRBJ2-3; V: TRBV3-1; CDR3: CASSADSTDTQYF
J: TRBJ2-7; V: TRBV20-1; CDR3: CSARDPRLAGDEQYF
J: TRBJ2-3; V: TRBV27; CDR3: CASIRGDTQYF
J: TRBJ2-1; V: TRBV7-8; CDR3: CASSLALRSDEQFF
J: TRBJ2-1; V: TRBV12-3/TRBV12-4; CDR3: CASSTGADAFF
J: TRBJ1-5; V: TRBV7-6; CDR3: CASSLGGQGIQPQHF
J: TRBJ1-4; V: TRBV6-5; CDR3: CASSYSSQNEKLFF
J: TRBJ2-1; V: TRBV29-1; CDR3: CSVPSYNEQFF
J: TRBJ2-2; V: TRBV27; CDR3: CASSSQGAANTGELFF
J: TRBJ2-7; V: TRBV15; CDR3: CATSRAWDSREQYF
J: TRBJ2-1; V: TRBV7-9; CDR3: CASSAAGGQFF
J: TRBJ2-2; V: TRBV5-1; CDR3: CASTPGVGAGELFF
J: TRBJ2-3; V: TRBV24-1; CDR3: CATSSRGGLTDTQYF
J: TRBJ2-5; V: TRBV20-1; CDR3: CSARPPRLAGGQETQYF
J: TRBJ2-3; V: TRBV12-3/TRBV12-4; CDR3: CASSLTDGRVLGRTDTQYF
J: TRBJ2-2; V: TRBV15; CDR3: CATSRPTDTGELFF
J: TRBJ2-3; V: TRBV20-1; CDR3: CSVFPRLAGLGDTQYF